This is a list of T cell receptor beta chains from one sample in a study of PD-1 blockade in classical Hodgkin lymphoma. TCRdb keeps only in-frame clones here, not all; method: immunoSEQ multiplex PCR. The sample carries 10,000 to 13,000 clones, approximately 81% recorded once. Sequencing was performed on peripheral blood mononuclear cells (PBMCs), taken at baseline. These receptor sequences come from a human donor with classical Hodgkin lymphoma. The CDR3 runs from the conserved cysteine through the conserved F or W.

TRBV9,CATPAGLAGGGETQYF
TRBV9,CASSVDWLRTDTQYF
TRBV5-4,CASSLETGGNTEAFF
TRBV1,CTSSQEWGLGHGTDTQYF
TRBV9,CASSVSGTERYSYNEQFF
TRBV5-1,CASSFDREVPQETQYF
TRBV7-9,CASSFPRAGGADTQYF
TRBV6-1,CASSSLAPSYEQYF
TRBV15,CATSRDRGRGTGELFF
TRBV7-9,CASSLAVAAEAFF
TRBV5-5,CASSSPGGIHYEQYF
TRBV7-6,CASSLGGATDTQYF
TRBV18,CASSPQWESYEKLFF
TRBV19,CASSLGPNTEAFF
TRBV7-8,CASSLGVQGAFNEKLFF
TRBV28,CASSPPPGSANEKLFF
TRBV6-1,CASNDRSFNEKLFF
TRBV6-5,CASSYESGIGGELFF
TRBV5-6,CASSLSPAWGSEKLFF
TRBV18,CASSPEYGYTF
TRBV7-2,CASSLWTGTGNTIYF
TRBV13,CASSVGENSYNEQFF
TRBV6-5,CASSYSDRVDTEAFF
TRBV7-2,CASSWSGGPENEQFF
TRBV27,CASSVGRNSNQPQHF
TRBV14,CASSLPADRATNTDTQYF
TRBV5-1,CASSPRKASGGAEDTQYF
TRBV20-1,CSARRAREAFF
TRBV27,CASRGQGGYGYTF
TRBV28,CASSPLGTGGNYGYTF
TRBV6-1,CASSWTGGETEAFF
TRBV7-2,CASSLVWSQISSYGYTF
TRBV7-2,CASSLGLDSDTGEPFF
TRBV9,CASSVDGGSYNEQFF
TRBV6-4,CASSEQAGQPQHF
TRBV28,CASSPTGSGGLDTQYF
TRBV29-1,CSVQPGSSNGYTF
TRBV6-1,CASSEAAGDTF
TRBV2,CASRANDLGTIYF
TRBV7-9,CASSFAGTGGAYGYTF
TRBV5-1,CASSLAGGLDEQFF
TRBV2,CASSEATNEQFF
TRBV28,CASSLPRTGQGYEQYF
TRBV11-3,CASGPWGTDTQYF
TRBV6-1,CASSEKLAGGRNEQFF
TRBV7-9,CASSRDVQETQYF
TRBV27,CASSFLGNSYEQYF
TRBV6-1,CASSEVVADAYEQYF
TRBV11-2,CASSPGGVTDTQYF
TRBV4-3,CASSQDSGHGEKLFF
TRBV4-2,CASSQERTFF
TRBV2,CASRDPGGAYNSPLHF
TRBV7-9,CASSARQGTNEKLFF
TRBV19,CASSAYREGYEKLFF
TRBV6-5,CASSLNGGLLTDTQYF
TRBV11-2,CASSLDWASNEQFF
TRBV6-6,CASSRNGETQYF